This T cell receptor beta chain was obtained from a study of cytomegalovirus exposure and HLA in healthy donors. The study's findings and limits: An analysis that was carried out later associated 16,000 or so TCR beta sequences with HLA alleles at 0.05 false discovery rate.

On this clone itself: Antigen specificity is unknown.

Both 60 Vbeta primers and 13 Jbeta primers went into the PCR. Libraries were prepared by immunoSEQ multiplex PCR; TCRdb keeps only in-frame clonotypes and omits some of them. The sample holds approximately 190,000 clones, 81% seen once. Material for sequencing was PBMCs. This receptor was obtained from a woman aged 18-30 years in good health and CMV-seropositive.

CDR3 amino acids: CASSLAGERGNTGELFF. Here the CDR3 DNA reads TGTGCCAGCAGCTTAGCGGGGGAGAGAGGGAACACCGGGGAGCTGTTTTTT. V is TRBV5-4 and J is TRBJ2-2, with 8 bases fitting TRBD2. This CDR3 contains 17 residues. The V segment lost 2 bases and the J segment 1 base; nucleotides outside the gene matches: 7. The germline gives CDR1 SGHNT, CDR2 YYREEE (reference sequence).